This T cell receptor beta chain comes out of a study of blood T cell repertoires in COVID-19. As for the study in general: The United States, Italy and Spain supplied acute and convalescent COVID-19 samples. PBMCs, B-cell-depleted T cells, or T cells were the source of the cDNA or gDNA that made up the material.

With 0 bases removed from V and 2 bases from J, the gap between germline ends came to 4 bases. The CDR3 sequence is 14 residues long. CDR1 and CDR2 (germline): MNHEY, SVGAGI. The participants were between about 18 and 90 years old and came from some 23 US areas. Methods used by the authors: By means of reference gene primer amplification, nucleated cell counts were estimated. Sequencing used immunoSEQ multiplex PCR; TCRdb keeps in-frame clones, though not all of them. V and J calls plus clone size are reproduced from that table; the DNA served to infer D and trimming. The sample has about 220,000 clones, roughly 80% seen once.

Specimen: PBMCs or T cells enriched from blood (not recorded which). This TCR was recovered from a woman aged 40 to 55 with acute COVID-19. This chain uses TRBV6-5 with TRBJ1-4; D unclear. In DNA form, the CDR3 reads TGTGCCAGCAGTTACTCCTCGACTAATGAAAAACTGTTTTTT. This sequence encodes CASSYSSTNEKLFF.